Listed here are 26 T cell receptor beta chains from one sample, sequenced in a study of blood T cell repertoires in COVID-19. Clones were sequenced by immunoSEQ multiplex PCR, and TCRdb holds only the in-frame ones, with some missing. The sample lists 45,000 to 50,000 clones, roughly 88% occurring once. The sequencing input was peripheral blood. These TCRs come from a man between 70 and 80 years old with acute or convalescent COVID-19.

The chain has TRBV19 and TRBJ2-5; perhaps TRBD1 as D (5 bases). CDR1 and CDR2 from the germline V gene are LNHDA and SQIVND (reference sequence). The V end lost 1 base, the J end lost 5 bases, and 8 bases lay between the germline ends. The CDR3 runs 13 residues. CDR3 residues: CASSIGGYETQYF. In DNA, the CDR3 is TGTGCCAGTAGTATAGGGGGCTACGAGACCCAGTACTTC.

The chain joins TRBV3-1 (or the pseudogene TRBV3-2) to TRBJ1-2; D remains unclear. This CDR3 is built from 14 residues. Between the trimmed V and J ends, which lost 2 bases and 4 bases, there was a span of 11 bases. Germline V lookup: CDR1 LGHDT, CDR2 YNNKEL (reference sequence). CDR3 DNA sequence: TGTGCCAGCAGCCAACGGGGAGCAGGCTATGGCTACACCTTC. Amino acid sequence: CASSQRGAGYGYTF.

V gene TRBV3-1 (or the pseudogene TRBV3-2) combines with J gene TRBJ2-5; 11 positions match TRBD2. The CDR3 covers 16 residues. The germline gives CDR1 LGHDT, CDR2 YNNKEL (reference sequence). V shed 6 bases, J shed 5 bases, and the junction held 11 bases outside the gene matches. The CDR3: CASSPSGGPLGETQYF. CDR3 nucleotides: TGTGCCAGCAGTCCTAGCGGGGGGCCCTTGGGGGAGACCCAGTACTTC.

CDR3 sequence: CASSATPRTYEQYF. The CDR3 DNA is TGTGCCAGTAGCGCAACCCCCAGGACCTACGAGCAGTACTTC. The gene calls are TRBV19 and TRBJ2-7; D is ambiguous. This CDR3 has 14 amino acids. CDR1 LNHDA and CDR2 SQIVND come from the germline V gene (reference sequence). Trimming removed 6 bases from V and 2 bases from J, with 14 bases in between.

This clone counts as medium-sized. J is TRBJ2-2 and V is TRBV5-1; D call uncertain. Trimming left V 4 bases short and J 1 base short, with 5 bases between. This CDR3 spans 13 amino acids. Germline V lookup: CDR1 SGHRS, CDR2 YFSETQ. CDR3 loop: CASSPGNTGELFF. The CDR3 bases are TGCGCCAGCAGCCCAGGGAACACCGGGGAGCTGTTTTTT.

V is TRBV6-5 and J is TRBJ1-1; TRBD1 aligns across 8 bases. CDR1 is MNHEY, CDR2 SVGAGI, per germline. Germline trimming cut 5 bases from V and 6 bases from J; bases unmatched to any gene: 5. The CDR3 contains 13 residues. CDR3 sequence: CASSLTGEAEAFF. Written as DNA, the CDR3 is TGTGCCAGCAGTCTGACAGGGGAGGCTGAAGCTTTCTTT.

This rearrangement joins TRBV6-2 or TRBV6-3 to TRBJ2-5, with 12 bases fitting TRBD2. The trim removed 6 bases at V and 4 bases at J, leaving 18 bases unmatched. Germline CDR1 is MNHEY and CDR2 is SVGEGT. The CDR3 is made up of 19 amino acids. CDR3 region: CASSPGLAGGKGPGETQYF. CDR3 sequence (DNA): TGTGCCAGCAGCCCAGGGCTAGCGGGAGGGAAAGGGCCCGGAGAGACCCAGTACTTC.

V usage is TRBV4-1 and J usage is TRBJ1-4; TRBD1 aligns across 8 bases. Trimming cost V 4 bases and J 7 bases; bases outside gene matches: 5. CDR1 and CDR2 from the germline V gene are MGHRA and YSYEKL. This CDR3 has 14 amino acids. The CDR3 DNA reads TGCGCCAGCAGCCCAGGGGGCAGGGGTGAAAAACTGTTTTTT. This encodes CASSPGGRGEKLFF.

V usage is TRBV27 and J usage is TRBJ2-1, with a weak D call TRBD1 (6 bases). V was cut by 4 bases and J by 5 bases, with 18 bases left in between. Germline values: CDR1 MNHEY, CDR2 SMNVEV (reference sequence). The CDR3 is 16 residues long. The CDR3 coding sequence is TGTGCCAGCAGTTCCCTGCGCAGGGGACGGAACAATGAGCAGTTCTTC. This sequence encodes CASSSLRRGRNNEQFF.

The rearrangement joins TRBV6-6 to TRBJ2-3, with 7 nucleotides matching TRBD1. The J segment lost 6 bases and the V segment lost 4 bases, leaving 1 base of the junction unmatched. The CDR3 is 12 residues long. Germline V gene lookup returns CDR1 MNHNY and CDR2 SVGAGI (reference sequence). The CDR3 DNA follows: TGTGCCAGCAGTTTACAGGGGGATACGCAGTATTTT. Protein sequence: CASSLQGDTQYF.

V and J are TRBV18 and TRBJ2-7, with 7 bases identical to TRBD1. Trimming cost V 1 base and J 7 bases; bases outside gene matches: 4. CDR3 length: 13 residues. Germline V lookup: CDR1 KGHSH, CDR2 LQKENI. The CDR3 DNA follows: TGTGCCAGCTCACCACAGGGGGCAGGGGAGCAGTACTTC. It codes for CASSPQGAGEQYF.

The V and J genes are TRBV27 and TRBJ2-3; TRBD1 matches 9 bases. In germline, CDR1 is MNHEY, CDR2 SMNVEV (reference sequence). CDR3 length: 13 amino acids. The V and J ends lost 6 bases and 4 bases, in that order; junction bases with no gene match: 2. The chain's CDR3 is CASRQGASDTQYF. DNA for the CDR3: TGTGCCAGCAGACAGGGGGCATCAGATACGCAGTATTTT.

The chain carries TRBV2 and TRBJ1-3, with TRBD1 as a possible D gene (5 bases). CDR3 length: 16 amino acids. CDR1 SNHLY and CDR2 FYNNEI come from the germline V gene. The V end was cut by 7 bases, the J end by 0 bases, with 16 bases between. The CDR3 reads CASTQDSLFSGNTIYF. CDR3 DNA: TGTGCCAGCACACAAGACAGCCTTTTCTCTGGAAACACCATATATTTT.

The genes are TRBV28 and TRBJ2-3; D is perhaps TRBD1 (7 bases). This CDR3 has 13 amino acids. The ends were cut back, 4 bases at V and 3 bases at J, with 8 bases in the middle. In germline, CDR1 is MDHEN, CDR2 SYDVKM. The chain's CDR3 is CASSSGGTDTQYF. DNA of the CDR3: TGTGCCAGCAGTTCAGGGGGGACAGATACGCAGTATTTT.

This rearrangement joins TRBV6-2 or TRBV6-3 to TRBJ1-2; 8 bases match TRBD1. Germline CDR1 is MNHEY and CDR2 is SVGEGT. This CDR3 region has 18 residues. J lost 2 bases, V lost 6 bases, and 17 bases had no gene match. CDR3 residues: CASSPETGTGAENYGYTF. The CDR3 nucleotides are TGTGCCAGCAGCCCTGAAACCGGGACAGGAGCCGAAAACTATGGCTACACCTTC.

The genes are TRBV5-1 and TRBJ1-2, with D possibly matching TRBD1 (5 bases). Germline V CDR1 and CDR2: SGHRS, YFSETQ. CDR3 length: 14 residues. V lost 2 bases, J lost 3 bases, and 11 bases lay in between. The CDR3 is CASSFEQAYYGYTF. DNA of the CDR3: TGCGCCAGCAGCTTCGAACAGGCCTACTATGGCTACACCTTC.

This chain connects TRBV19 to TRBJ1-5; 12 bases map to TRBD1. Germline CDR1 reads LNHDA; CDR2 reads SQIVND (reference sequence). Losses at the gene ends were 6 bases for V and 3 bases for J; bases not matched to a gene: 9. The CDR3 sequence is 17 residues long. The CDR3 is CASRPGTGGLDNQPQHF. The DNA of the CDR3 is TGTGCCAGTAGACCCGGGACAGGGGGCTTAGACAATCAGCCCCAGCATTTT.

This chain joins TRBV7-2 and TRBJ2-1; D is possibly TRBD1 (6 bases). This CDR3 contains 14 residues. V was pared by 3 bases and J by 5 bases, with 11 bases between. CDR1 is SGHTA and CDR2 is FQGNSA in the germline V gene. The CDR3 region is CASSFIGGHNEQFF. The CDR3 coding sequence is TGTGCCAGCAGCTTTATAGGGGGTCACAATGAGCAGTTCTTC.

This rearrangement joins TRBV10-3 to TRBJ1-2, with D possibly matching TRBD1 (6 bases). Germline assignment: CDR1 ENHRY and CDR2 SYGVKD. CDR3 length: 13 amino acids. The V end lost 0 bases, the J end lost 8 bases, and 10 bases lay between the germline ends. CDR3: CAISESGGRGYTF. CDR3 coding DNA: TGTGCCATCAGTGAGTCAGGGGGTAGAGGCTACACCTTC.

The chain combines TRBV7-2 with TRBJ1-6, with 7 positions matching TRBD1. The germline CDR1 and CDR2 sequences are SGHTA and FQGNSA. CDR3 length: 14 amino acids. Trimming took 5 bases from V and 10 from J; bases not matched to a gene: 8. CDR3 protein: CASSPDRSYSPLHF. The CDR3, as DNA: TGTGCCAGCAGCCCGGACAGGTCATACTCACCCCTCCACTTT.

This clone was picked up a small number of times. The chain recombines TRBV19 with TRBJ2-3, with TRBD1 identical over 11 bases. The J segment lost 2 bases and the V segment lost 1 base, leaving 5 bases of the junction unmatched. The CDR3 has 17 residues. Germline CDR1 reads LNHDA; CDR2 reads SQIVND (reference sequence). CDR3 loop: CASSIGGTGGHTDTQYF. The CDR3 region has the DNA TGTGCCAGTAGTATAGGGGGGACAGGGGGACACACAGATACGCAGTATTTT. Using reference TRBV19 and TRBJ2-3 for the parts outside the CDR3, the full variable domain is DGGITQSPKYLFRKEGQNVTLSCEQNLNHDAMYWYRQDPGQGLRLIYYSQIVNDFQKGDIAEGYSVSREKKESFPLTVTSAQKNPTAFYLCASSIGGTGGHTDTQYFGPGTRLTVL.

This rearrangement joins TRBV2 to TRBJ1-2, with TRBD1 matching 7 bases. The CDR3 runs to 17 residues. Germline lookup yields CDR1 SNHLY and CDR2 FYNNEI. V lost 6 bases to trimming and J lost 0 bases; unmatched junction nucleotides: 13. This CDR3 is CASSELGQALANYGYTF. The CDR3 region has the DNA TGTGCCAGCAGCGAGCTTGGACAGGCGTTAGCTAACTATGGCTACACCTTC.

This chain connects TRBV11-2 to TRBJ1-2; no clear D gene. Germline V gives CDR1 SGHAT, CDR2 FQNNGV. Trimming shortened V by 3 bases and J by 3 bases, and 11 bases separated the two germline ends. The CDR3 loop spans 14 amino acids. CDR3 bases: TGTGCCAGCAGCTTGGCGGGCATAGACTATGGCTACACCTTC. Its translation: CASSLAGIDYGYTF.

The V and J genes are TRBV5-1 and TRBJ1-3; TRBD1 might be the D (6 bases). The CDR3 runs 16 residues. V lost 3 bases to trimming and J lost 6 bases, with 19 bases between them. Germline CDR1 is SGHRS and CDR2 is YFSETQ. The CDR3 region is CASSSRRQAPVNTIYF. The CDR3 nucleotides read TGCGCCAGCAGCTCGCGTCGACAGGCCCCTGTAAACACCATATATTTT.

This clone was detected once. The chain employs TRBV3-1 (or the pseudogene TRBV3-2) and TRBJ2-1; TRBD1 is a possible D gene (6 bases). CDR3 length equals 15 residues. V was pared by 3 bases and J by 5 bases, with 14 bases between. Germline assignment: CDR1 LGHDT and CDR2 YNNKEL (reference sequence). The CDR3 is CASSHRRGPNNEQFF. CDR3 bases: TGTGCCAGCAGCCACCGCAGGGGCCCGAACAATGAGCAGTTCTTC.

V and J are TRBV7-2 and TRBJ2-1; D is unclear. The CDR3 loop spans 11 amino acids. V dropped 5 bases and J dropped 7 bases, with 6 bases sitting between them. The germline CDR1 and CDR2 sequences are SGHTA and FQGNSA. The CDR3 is CASSQVNEQFF. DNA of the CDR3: TGTGCCAGCAGCCAGGTAAATGAGCAGTTCTTC.